This T cell receptor beta chain was recovered during a study of identifying expanded T cells in peripheral blood. During the collection period, no donor immune events like infections were recorded. Profiled with immunoSEQ multiplex PCR; TCRdb holds only in-frame clones, not every one. Here the sample spans 120,000 or so clones, roughly 80% being singletons. General study points: Over about two and four weeks, about 17 and 20 clones changed, versus more than 1 between replicates. Variance in clone template counts between roughly two-week samples significantly increased with total template count across all healthy donors.

About this clone itself: Its specificity is not known.

The sequence was collected from a person between 18 and 75 years old in good health. Sample: blood.

The CDR3: CASSDYQETQYF. In DNA, the CDR3 is TGTGCCAGCAGTGACTACCAAGAGACCCAGTACTTC. The chain joins TRBV28 to TRBJ2-5, with D uncertain. CDR3 length: 12 residues. Per germline, CDR1 MDHEN and CDR2 SYDVKM. Trimming removed 5 bases from V and 0 bases from J, with 4 bases in between. Filled out from reference TRBV28 and TRBJ2-5, the complete variable domain reads DVKVTQSSRYLVKRTGEKVFLECVQDMDHENMFWYRQDPGLGLRLIYFSYDVKMKEKGDIPEGYSVSREKKERFSLILESASTNQTSMYLCASSDYQETQYFGPGTRLLVL.